This TCR beta chain was captured in a study of early T cells in non-severe SARS-CoV-2 infection. The library protocol tagged individual cDNA molecules with unique molecular identifiers. TCRdb reanalysed the 5' RACE reads using MiXCR and keeps one entry per CDR3 protein. The repertoire includes 95,000 to 150,000 distinct CDR3 sequences, about 15% of them detected once, and 21% sits in the top ten. Looked up from germline, CDR1 is SGHRS and CDR2 is YFSETQ. The junction had 12 bases not matched to a gene; V was cut back by 3 bases and J by 4 bases. CDR3 length: 16 residues. The receptor's source is an adult who was a healthcare worker with PCR-confirmed SARS-CoV-2 infection or an uninfected control (not recorded which). The chain has TRBV5-1 and TRBJ1-1; TRBD1 agrees at 7 bases. Sequenced sample: whole blood. The CDR3 here is CASSSEIRDRATEAFF. The CDR3 region has the DNA TGCGCCAGCAGCTCGGAGATCCGGGACAGAGCCACTGAAGCTTTCTTT.